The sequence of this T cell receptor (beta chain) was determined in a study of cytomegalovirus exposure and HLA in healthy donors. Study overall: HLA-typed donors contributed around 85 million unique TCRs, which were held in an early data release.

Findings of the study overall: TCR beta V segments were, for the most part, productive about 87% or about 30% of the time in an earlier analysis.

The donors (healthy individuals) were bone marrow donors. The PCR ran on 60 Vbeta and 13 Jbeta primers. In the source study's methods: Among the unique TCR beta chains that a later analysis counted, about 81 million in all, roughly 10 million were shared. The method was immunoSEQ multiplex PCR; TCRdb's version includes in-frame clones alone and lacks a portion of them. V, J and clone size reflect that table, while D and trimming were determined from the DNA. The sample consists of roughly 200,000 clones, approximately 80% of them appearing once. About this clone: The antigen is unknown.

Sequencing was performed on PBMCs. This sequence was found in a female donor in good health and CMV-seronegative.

CDR3 bases: TGTGCCAGTAGTATAGATCTAAAGAGCTCTGGGGCCAACGTCCTGACTTTC. Translated: CASSIDLKSSGANVLTF. The chain has TRBV19 and TRBJ2-6, with no clear D. This CDR3 is built from 17 residues. The V gene lost 0 bases and the J gene lost 0 bases, with 9 bases spanning the gap. Germline CDR1 LNHDA, CDR2 SQIVND (reference sequence).